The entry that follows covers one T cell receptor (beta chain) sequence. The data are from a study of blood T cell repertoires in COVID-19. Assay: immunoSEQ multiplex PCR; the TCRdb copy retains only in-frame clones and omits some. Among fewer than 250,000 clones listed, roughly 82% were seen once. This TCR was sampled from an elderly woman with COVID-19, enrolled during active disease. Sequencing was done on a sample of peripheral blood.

This chain's CDR3 is CAVDRTGEAFF. CDR3 sequence (DNA): TGTGCCGTCGACCGGACAGGCGAAGCTTTCTTT. This chain joins TRBV28 and TRBJ1-1; TRBD1 matches 7 bases. CDR1 is MDHEN and CDR2 is SYDVKM in the germline V gene. The CDR3 runs to 11 residues. With 11 bases clipped from V and 8 bases from J, the junction kept 8 bases outside the gene matches.